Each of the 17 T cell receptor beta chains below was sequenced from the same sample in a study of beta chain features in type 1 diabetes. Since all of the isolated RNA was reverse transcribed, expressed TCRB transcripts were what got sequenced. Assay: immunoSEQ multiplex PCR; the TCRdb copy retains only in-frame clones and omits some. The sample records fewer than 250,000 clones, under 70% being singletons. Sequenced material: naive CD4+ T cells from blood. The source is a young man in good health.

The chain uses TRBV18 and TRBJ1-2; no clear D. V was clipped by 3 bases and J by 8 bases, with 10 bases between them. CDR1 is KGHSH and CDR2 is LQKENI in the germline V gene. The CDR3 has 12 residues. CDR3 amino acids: CASSPSTRGYTF. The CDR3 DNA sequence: TGTGCCAGCTCACCTTCGACCCGAGGCTACACCTTC.

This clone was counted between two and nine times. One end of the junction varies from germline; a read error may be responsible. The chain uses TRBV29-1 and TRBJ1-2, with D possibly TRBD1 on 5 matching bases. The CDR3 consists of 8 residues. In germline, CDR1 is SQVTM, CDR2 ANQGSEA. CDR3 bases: TGCAGCGTTGAGGGGACCCTCTTC. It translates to CSVEGTLF. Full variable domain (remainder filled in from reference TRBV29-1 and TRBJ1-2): SAVISQKPSRDICQRGTSLTIQCQVDSQVTMMFWYRQQPGQSLTLIATANQGSEATYESGFVIDKFPISRPNLTFSTLTVSNMSPEDSSIYLCSVEGTLFGSGTRLTVV.

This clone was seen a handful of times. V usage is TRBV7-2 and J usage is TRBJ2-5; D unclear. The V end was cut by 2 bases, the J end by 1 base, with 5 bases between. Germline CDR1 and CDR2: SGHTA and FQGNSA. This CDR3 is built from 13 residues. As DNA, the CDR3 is TGTGCCAGCAGCTTACTAATCCAAGAGACCCAGTACTTC. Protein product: CASSLLIQETQYF.

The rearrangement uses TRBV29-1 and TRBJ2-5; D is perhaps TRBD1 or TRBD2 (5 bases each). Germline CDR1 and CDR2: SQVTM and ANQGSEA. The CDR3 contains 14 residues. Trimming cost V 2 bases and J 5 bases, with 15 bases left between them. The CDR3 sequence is CSVERGAGRETQYF. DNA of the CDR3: TGCAGCGTTGAAAGAGGGGCAGGGCGGGAGACCCAGTACTTC.

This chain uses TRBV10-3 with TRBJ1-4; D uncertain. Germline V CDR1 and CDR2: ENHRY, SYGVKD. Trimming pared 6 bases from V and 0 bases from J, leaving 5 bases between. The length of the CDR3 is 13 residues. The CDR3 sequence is CAIRETTNEKLFF. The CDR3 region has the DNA TGTGCCATCAGGGAAACAACTAATGAAAAACTGTTTTTT.

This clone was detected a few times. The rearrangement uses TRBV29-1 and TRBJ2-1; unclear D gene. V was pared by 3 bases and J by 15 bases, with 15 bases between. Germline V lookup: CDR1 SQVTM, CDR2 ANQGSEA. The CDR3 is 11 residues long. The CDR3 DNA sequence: TGCAGCGTTGAGTTGGAAAGTAGAACGTTCTTC. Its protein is CSVELESRTFF.

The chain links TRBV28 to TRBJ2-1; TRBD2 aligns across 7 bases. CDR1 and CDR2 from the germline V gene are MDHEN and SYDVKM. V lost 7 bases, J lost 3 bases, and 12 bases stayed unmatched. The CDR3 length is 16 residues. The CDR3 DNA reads TGTGCCAGCACCATCTTAGGGAGGGGAGTCTACAATGAGCAGTTCTTC. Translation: CASTILGRGVYNEQFF. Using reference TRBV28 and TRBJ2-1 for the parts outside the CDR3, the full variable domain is DVKVTQSSRYLVKRTGEKVFLECVQDMDHENMFWYRQDPGLGLRLIYFSYDVKMKEKGDIPEGYSVSREKKERFSLILESASTNQTSMYLCASTILGRGVYNEQFFGPGTRLTVL.

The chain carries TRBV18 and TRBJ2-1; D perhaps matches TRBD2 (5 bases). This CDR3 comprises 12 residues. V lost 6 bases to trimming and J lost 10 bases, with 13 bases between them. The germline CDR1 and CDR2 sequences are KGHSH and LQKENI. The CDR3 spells CASSWQEVEQFF. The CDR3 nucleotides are TGTGCCAGCTCCTGGCAGGAGGTAGAGCAGTTCTTC.

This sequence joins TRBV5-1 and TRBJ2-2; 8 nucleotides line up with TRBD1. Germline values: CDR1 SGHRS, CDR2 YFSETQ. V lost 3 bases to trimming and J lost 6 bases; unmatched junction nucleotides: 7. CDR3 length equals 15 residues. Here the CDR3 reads CASSSLDRGAGELFF. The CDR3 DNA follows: TGCGCCAGCAGCTCCTTAGACAGGGGTGCCGGGGAGCTGTTTTTT.

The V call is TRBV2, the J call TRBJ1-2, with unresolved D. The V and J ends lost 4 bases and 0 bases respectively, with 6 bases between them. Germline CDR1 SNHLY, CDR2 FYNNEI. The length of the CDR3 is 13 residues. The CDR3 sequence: CASSVTTNYGYTF. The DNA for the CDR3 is TGTGCCAGCAGTGTGACAACTAACTATGGCTACACCTTC. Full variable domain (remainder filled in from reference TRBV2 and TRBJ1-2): EPEVTQTPSHQVTQMGQEVILRCVPISNHLYFYWYRQILGQKVEFLVSFYNNEISEKSEIFDDQFSVERPDGSNFTLKIRSTKLEDSAMYFCASSVTTNYGYTFGSGTRLTVV.

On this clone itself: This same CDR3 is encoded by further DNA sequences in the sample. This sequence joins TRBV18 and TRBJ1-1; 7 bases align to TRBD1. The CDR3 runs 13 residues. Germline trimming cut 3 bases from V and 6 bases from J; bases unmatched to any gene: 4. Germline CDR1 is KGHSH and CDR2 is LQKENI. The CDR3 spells CASSPRQGAEAFF. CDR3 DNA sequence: TGTGCCAGCTCACCCCGACAGGGAGCTGAAGCTTTCTTT.

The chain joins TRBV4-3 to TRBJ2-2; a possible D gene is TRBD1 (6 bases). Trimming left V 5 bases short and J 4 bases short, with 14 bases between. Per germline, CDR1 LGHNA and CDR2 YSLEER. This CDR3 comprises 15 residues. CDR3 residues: CASSSYRVGTGELFF. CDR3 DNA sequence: TGCGCCAGCAGCTCTTACAGGGTGGGCACCGGGGAGCTGTTTTTT.

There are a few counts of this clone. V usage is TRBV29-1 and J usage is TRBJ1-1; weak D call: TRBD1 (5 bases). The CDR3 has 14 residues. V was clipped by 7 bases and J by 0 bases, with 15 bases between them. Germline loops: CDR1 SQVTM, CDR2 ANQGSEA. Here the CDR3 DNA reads TGCAGCGCCGATCAGGGTCCCGTGAACACTGAAGCTTTCTTT. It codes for CSADQGPVNTEAFF.

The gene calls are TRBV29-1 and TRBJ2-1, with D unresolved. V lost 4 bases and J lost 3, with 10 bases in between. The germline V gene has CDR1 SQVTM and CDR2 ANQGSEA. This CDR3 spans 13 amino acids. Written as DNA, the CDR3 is TGCAGCGTTGCCCTTTCTAGCTACAATGAGCAGTTCTTC. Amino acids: CSVALSSYNEQFF.

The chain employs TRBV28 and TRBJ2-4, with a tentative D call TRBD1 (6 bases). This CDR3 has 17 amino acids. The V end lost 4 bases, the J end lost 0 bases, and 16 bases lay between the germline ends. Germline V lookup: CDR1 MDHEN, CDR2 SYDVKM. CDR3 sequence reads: CASSSYPTGLAKNIQYF. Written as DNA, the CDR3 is TGTGCCAGCAGTTCGTACCCAACAGGGCTAGCCAAAAACATTCAGTACTTC.

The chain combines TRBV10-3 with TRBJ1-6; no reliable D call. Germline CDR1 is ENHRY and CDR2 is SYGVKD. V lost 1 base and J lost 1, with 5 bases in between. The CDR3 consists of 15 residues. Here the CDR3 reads CAISEWGSYNSPLHF. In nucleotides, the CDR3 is TGTGCCATCAGTGAGTGGGGATCCTATAATTCACCCCTCCACTTT.

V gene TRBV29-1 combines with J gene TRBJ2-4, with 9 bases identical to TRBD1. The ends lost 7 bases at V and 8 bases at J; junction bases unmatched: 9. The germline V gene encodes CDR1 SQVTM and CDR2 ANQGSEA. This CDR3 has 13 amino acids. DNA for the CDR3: TGCAGCGGGCTTACAGGGGGCGCGGACATTCAGTACTTC. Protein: CSGLTGGADIQYF.